The rows below give T cell receptor beta chains drawn from one sample of a study of blood T cells in healthy people across ages. TCRdb independently ran MiXCR on the 5' RACE reads; one entry per CDR3 protein. The data hold fewer than 2,000,000 distinct CDR3 sequences, with roughly 30% observed a single time. The material sequenced was blood. All receptors derive from a woman aged 25 to 39 in good health. The CDR3 runs from the conserved cysteine through the conserved F or W. Each record gives: V gene, D gene, J gene, clone size, CDR3 DNA, CDR3 protein. A D gene is named only where the DNA matches it firmly. Not every row has a clone size; where given, it reads once, few, many or a size class.

TRBV5-4	TRBD2	TRBJ2-5	-	TGTGCCAGCAGCCAGGAACTAGCGGGGGGGCAAGAGACCCAGTACTTC	CASSQELAGGQETQYF
TRBV5-6	-	TRBJ2-6	-	TGTGCCAGCAGCTTGGGTCCTACGAACTCTGGGACCAACGTCCTGACTTTC	CASSLGPTNSGTNVLTF
TRBV4-1	TRBD2	TRBJ2-5	many	TGCGCCAGCAGCCAAGAGGTCGGAATAGCGGGGGGCCAAGAGACCCAGTACTTC	CASSQEVGIAGGQETQYF
TRBV12-3/TRBV12-4	TRBD2	TRBJ2-5	-	TGTGCCAGCAGTTTACGGACTAGCGGACCGTACCAAGAGACCCAGTACTTC	CASSLRTSGPYQETQYF
TRBV20-1	-	TRBJ2-3	few	TGCAGTGTGGGTTTGGAAAGCGCGGTGGGTACGCAGTATTTT	CSVGLESAVGTQYF
TRBV6-2/TRBV6-3	TRBD2	TRBJ2-3	-	TGTGCCGGCAGTTGGACTAGCGGGAGCAATACGCAGTATTTT	CAGSWTSGSNTQYF
TRBV29-1	-	TRBJ2-1	few	TGCAGCGTTGAGGGTCGAAGACGCTACAATGAGCAGTTCTTC	CSVEGRRRYNEQFF
TRBV5-6	TRBD2	TRBJ2-1	-	TGTGCCAGCAGCGACGGGACTAGCGGGTCCTACAATGAGCAGTTCTTC	CASSDGTSGSYNEQFF
TRBV20-1	-	TRBJ2-1	-	TGCAGTGCTAGAGAGGGCGGTGTGACTAGATACAATGAGCAGTTCTTC	CSAREGGVTRYNEQFF
TRBV21-1	-	TRBJ2-3	-	TGTGCCAGCAGCAAATCGATGGTGCCCAATGGGAGCACAGATACGCAGTATTTT	CASSKSMVPNGSTDTQYF
TRBV11-2	-	TRBJ2-1	-	TGTGCCAGCAGCTTAGATTTGGGGAGTGAGCAGTTCTTC	CASSLDLGSEQFF
TRBV4-2	TRBD1	TRBJ1-2	-	TGTGCCAGCAGCCAGGAAATCGGCGGGACAGGAACCTATGGCTACACCTTC	CASSQEIGGTGTYGYTF
TRBV20-1	TRBD1	TRBJ2-1	-	TGCAGTGCTTCAGGGGGACGAGTCAGCAATGAGCAGTTCTTC	CSASGGRVSNEQFF
TRBV5-1	TRBD2	TRBJ2-2	-	TGCGCCAGCAGCTTGGCCGGGAGGGCCTGGGCCGGGGAGCTGTTTTTT	CASSLAGRAWAGELFF
TRBV20-1	-	TRBJ2-5	-	TGCAGTGCGAAGGGACCTCTTGCGGGGACCCAGTACTTC	CSAKGPLAGTQYF
TRBV4-1	-	TRBJ2-7	-	TGCGCCAGCAGCCAAGTATTCGGGTTATACGAGCAGTACTTC	CASSQVFGLYEQYF